This T cell receptor beta chain was recorded in a study of T-cell reconstitution after alpha-beta-depleted transplantation in children. For TCRbeta, the library was prepared with unique molecular identifiers. In TCRdb, the PCR reads were re-called with MiXCR into one record per CDR3 protein. The table lists about 900,000 distinct CDR3 sequences, about 31% of them singletons. This CDR3 is 13 amino acids long. Germline V lookup: CDR1 SNHLY, CDR2 FYNNEI. Unmatched junction bases numbered 4, after V lost 7 bases and J lost 4 bases. This clonotype has just a few counts. Antigen specificity is unknown. Study observations and caveats: T-cell counts and diversity at one year following transplant were attributed mainly to newly produced T cells.

The J gene is TRBJ2-1, the V gene TRBV2; TRBD2 matches 7 bases. Sequences were derived from PBMCs, mostly from graft donor cells, sampled 360 days after TCRalphabeta/CD19-depleted stem cell transplant. This sequence originates from a boy younger than two who had a stem cell transplant for SCID, so the T cells may come from the graft donor. CDR3 residues: CASTSGNYNEQFF. Written as DNA, the CDR3 is TGTGCCAGCACTAGCGGAAATTACAATGAGCAGTTCTTC.